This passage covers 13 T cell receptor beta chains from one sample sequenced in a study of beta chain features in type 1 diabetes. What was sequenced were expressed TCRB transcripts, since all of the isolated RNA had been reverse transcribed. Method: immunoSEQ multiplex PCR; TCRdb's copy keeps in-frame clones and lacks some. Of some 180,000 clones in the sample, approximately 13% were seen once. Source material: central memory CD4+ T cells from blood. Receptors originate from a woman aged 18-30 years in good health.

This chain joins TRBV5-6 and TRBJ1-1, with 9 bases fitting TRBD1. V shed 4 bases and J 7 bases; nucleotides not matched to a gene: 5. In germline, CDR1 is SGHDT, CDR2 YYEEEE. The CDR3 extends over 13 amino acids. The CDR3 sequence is CASSPGQGIEAFF. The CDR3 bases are TGTGCCAGCAGCCCCGGACAGGGGATTGAAGCTTTCTTT. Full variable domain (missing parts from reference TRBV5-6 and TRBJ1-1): DAGVTQSPTHLIKTRGQQVTLRCSPKSGHDTVSWYQQALGQGPQFIFQYYEEEERQRGNFPDRFSGHQFPNYSSELNVNALLLGDSALYLCASSPGQGIEAFFGQGTRLTVV.

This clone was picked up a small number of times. The CDR3 DNA reads TGTGCCAGCATCCGGACTAGCCCATCGAGAGAGCAGTTCTTC. Its translation: CASIRTSPSREQFF. The chain couples TRBV2 to TRBJ2-1, with 8 nucleotides matching TRBD2. With V trimmed by 7 bases and J by 10 bases, 12 bases remained unmatched. The germline V gene has CDR1 SNHLY and CDR2 FYNNEI. CDR3 length equals 14 residues.

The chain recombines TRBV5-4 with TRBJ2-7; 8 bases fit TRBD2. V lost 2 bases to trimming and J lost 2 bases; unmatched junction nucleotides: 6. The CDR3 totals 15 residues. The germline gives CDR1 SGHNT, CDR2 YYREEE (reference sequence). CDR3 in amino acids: CASSFGGRRAYEQYF. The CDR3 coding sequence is TGTGCCAGCAGCTTCGGCGGGAGGAGGGCCTACGAGCAGTACTTC.

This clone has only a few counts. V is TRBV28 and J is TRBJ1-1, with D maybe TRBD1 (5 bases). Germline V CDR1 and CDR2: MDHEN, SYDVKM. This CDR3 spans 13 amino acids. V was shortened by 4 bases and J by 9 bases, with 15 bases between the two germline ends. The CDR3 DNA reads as TGTGCCAGCAGTTCATCAGACAGCCGGAAAGCTTTCTTT. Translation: CASSSSDSRKAFF.

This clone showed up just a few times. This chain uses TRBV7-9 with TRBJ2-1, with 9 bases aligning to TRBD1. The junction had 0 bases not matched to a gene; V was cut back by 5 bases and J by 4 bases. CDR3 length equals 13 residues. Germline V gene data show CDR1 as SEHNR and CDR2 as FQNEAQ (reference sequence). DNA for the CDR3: TGTGCCAGCAGCGACAGGGGGTACAATGAGCAGTTCTTC. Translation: CASSDRGYNEQFF. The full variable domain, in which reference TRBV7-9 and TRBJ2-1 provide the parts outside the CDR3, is DTGVSQNPRHKITKRGQNVTFRCDPISEHNRLYWYRQTLGQGPEFLTYFQNEAQLEKSRLLSDRFSAERPKGSFSTLEIQRTEQGDSAMYLCASSDRGYNEQFFGPGTRLTVL.

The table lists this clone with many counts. The CDR3 DNA sequence: TGTGCCAGCAGCTTCGTACCGGGACTAGAGATGAATGAGCAGTTCTTC. It encodes CASSFVPGLEMNEQFF. This chain joins TRBV7-9 and TRBJ2-1; 8 bases match TRBD2. Germline CDR1 is SEHNR and CDR2 is FQNEAQ (reference sequence). Trimming cost V 3 bases and J 7 bases; bases outside gene matches: 11. The CDR3 consists of 16 residues.

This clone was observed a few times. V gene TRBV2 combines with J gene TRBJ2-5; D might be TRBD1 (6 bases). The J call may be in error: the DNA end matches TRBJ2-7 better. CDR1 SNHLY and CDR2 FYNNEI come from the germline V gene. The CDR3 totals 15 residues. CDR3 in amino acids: CASSQTGGGSYEQYF. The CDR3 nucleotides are TGTGCCAGCAGCCAGACAGGAGGTGGCTCCTACGAGCAGTACTTC.

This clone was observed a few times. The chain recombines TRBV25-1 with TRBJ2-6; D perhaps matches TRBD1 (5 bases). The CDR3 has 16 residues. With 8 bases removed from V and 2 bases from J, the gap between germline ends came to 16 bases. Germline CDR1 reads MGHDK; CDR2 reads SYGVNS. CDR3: CASGNQGVTGANVLTF. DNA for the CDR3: TGTGCCAGCGGTAACCAGGGCGTCACTGGGGCCAACGTCCTGACTTTC.

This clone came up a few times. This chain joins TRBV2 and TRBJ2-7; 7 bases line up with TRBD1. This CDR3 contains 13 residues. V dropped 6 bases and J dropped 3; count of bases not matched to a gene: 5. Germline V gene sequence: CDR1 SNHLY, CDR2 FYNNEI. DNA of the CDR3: TGTGCCAGCAGGAAAGACAGGGACTACGAGCAGTACTTC. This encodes CASRKDRDYEQYF.

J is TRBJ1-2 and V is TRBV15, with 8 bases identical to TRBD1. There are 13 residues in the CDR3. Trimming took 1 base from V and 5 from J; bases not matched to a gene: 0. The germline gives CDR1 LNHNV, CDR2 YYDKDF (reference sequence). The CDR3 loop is CATSRGQGYGYTF. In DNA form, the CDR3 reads TGTGCCACCAGCAGAGGACAGGGGTATGGCTACACCTTC.

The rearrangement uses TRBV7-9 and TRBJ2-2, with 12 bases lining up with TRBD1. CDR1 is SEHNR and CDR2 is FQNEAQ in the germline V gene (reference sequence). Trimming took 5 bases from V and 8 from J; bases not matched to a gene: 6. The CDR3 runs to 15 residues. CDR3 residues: CASSPGQGASGELFF. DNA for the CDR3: TGTGCCAGCAGCCCGGGACAGGGGGCTTCAGGGGAGCTGTTTTTT.

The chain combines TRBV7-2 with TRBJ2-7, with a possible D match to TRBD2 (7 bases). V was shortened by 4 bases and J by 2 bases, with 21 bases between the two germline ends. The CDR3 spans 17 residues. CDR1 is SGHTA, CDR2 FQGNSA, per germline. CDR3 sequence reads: CASSSSLGGVLAYEQYF. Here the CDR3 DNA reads TGTGCCAGCAGCTCCTCCCTAGGGGGGGTTCTAGCCTACGAGCAGTACTTC.

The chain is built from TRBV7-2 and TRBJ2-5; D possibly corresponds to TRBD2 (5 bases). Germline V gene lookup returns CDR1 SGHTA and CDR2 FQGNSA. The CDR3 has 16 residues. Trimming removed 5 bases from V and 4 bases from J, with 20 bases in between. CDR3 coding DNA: TGTGCCAGCAGCCCGAAGGACTCGCAGAGGTCAGAGACCCAGTACTTC. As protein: CASSPKDSQRSETQYF.